These 15 T cell receptor beta chains were all obtained from the same sample, sequenced in a study of OX40 agonist ivuxolimab in advanced cancers. The library was obtained by the immunoSEQ multiplex PCR assay. TCRdb took over this immuneACCESS table, retaining in-frame rearrangements with V and J assigned. Such tables are incomplete; in checked studies, under half of the missing clones stem from an unresolved V gene, and the remainder is unexplained. Here the sample has around 19,000 clones; 80% to 90% occur a single time. 21% of the sample rests with the top ten. The material was CD4+ or CD8+ T cells sorted from blood, obtained in a trial of the OX40 agonist ivuxolimab. All receptors come from an adult with an advanced solid tumor such as melanoma, head and neck, liver or kidney cancer.

V is TRBV6-5 and J is TRBJ2-2; 7 bases fit TRBD1. There are 13 residues in the CDR3. Trimming removed 8 bases from V and 5 bases from J; junction bases left unmatched: 5. Germline lookup yields CDR1 MNHEY and CDR2 SVGAGI. In DNA form, the CDR3 reads TGTGCCAGCCCAAGACAGGGTACCGGGGAGCTGTTTTTT. This encodes CASPRQGTGELFF.

The rearrangement joins TRBV6-5 to TRBJ1-1; 8 bases fit TRBD1. Unmatched junction bases numbered 8, after V lost 4 bases and J lost 4 bases. The CDR3 sequence is 15 residues long. Germline V gene lookup returns CDR1 MNHEY and CDR2 SVGAGI. The CDR3 bases are TGTGCCAGCAGTTCGTACCAGGGGGCGAGCACTGAAGCTTTCTTT. Its protein product is CASSSYQGASTEAFF.

J is TRBJ2-7 and V is TRBV6-1; D is perhaps TRBD1 or TRBD2 (5 bases each). The CDR3 runs to 15 residues. The V end was cut by 8 bases, the J end by 3 bases, with 20 bases between. Germline V gives CDR1 MNHNS, CDR2 SASEGT. The CDR3 loop is CASGVGLALSYEQYF. The CDR3 nucleotides read TGTGCCAGCGGGGTGGGGCTAGCTCTCAGCTACGAGCAGTACTTC.

This sequence joins TRBV28 and TRBJ2-7, with TRBD1 as a possible D gene (6 bases). Germline V gives CDR1 MDHEN, CDR2 SYDVKM. Trimming took 3 bases from V and 3 from J, leaving 12 bases between them. The CDR3 runs 14 residues. CDR3: CASSFSGVLYEQYF. The DNA of the CDR3 is TGTGCCAGCAGTTTCTCAGGGGTCCTCTACGAGCAGTACTTC.

This clone ranks as medium-sized (0.01 to 0.1%). V and J are TRBV9 and TRBJ2-7; D tentatively reads TRBD1 or TRBD2 (5 bases each). V lost 0 bases and J 0 bases, leaving 10 bases between the germline ends. The CDR3 sequence is 15 residues long. Germline lookup yields CDR1 SGDLS and CDR2 YYNGEE. CDR3 in amino acids: CASSVAGDVSYEQYF. The CDR3 DNA is TGTGCCAGCAGCGTAGCTGGGGACGTCTCCTACGAGCAGTACTTC.

The J gene is TRBJ2-5, the V gene TRBV12-5; 11 nucleotides line up with TRBD1. This CDR3 has 15 amino acids. Germline-derived CDR1 and CDR2 are LGHNT and FRNRAP. The trim removed 5 bases at V and 2 bases at J, leaving 4 bases unmatched. This CDR3 reads CASGLGTGGQETQYF. The CDR3 DNA reads TGTGCTAGTGGTCTCGGGACAGGGGGACAAGAGACCCAGTACTTC.

This rearrangement joins TRBV21-1 to TRBJ2-3; the D call of TRBD2 is as the table states it, not checked on the DNA. TRBV21-1 is a listed pseudogene. The CDR3 has 21 residues. The CDR3 DNA sequence: TGTGCCAGCAGCTTAATTTCGACTAGCGGGACCGCTTCAGCGAAACCAGATACGCAGTATTTT. Protein: CASSLISTSGTASAKPDTQYF.

This rearrangement joins TRBV19 to TRBJ2-3; D is unresolved. Trimming removed 3 bases from V and 0 bases from J, with 10 bases in between. Per the germline V gene, CDR1 is LNHDA and CDR2 is SQIVND (reference sequence). The CDR3 consists of 15 residues. CDR3 region: CASSIGTLSTDTQYF. As DNA, the CDR3 is TGTGCCAGTAGTATCGGCACGCTGAGCACAGATACGCAGTATTTT. Variable domain in full (rest from reference TRBV19 and TRBJ2-3): DGGITQSPKYLFRKEGQNVTLSCEQNLNHDAMYWYRQDPGQGLRLIYYSQIVNDFQKGDIAEGYSVSREKKESFPLTVTSAQKNPTAFYLCASSIGTLSTDTQYFGPGTRLTVL.

A few counts support this clone. The V gene is TRBV21-1, the J gene TRBJ2-1; the DNA was not compared with TRBD1, the D call given in the table. TRBV21-1 is described as a pseudogene. CDR3 length equals 14 residues. In DNA form, the CDR3 reads TGTGCCAGCAGCGCGGACAGGGGGGACAATGAGCAGTTCTTC. Protein sequence: CASSADRGDNEQFF.

The rearrangement links TRBV27 to TRBJ2-3; 10 bases map to TRBD2. CDR3 length equals 18 residues. Germline CDR1 reads MNHEY; CDR2 reads SMNVEV (reference sequence). Trimming removed 3 bases from V and 0 bases from J; junction bases left unmatched: 9. The CDR3 DNA reads as TGTGCCAGCAGTTTTACCCTCGGACTAGCGGCGAGCACAGATACGCAGTATTTT. Protein: CASSFTLGLAASTDTQYF.

CDR3 sequence: CASNLLPPGEAFTDTQYF. CDR3 in DNA: TGTGCCAGCAACCTCCTCCCCCCGGGAGAGGCCTTTACAGATACGCAGTATTTT. The chain carries TRBV28 and TRBJ2-3; possibly TRBD2 for D (6 bases). V was clipped by 7 bases and J by 3 bases, with 26 bases between them. Germline CDR1 reads MDHEN; CDR2 reads SYDVKM. The CDR3 has 18 amino acids.

This rearrangement joins TRBV7-3 to TRBJ2-7; D gene uncertain. CDR1 and CDR2 from the germline V gene are SGHTA and FQGTGA. Trimming left V 5 bases short and J 5 bases short, with 13 bases between. The CDR3 covers 13 residues. CDR3 sequence: CASSLLPWDEQYF. Written as DNA, the CDR3 is TGTGCCAGCAGCCTCCTCCCGTGGGACGAGCAGTACTTC.

The count of this clone is one. The chain carries TRBV5-1 and TRBJ2-2; the D gene is possibly TRBD1 (5 bases). V was cut by 2 bases and J by 2 bases, with 10 bases left in between. Germline CDR1 SGHRS, CDR2 YFSETQ. The CDR3 length is 15 residues. CDR3 nucleotides: TGCGCCAGCAGCTTAGGGGTCGGTAACACCGGGGAGCTGTTTTTT. Translated, it gives CASSLGVGNTGELFF.

The rearrangement joins TRBV5-1 to TRBJ1-2, with D tentatively TRBD1 (5 bases). The V gene lost 6 bases and the J gene lost 3 bases, with 18 bases spanning the gap. CDR1 is SGHRS, CDR2 YFSETQ, per germline. This CDR3 has 15 residues. CDR3 protein: CASTKGWRDDYGYTF. As DNA, the CDR3 is TGCGCCAGCACCAAGGGTTGGAGGGACGACTATGGCTACACCTTC.

This clone has only one observation. The chain has TRBV7-9 and TRBJ1-2; D is unclear. Germline V gives CDR1 SEHNR, CDR2 FQNEAQ (reference sequence). The CDR3 totals 15 residues. V was cut by 1 base and J by 4 bases, with 13 bases left in between. The CDR3 here is CASSLGMLGVYGYTF. DNA of the CDR3: TGTGCCAGCAGCTTAGGGATGCTGGGAGTCTATGGCTACACCTTC.